The clone carrying this T cell receptor beta chain was seen ten or more times. Its specificity is not known. The authors used template switching to add a universal primer site and gave cDNA unique molecular identifiers. Via MiXCR, TCRdb re-called the 5' RACE reads, giving one row per CDR3 protein. Of a few hundred thousand distinct CDR3 sequences listed, more than 9% were seen once; the top ten hold roughly 3%. These data originate in a study of identical twins. Study results and caveats: Invariant cells of the MAIT and iNKT types might have partly distorted the zero-insertion analyses.

The donors were all healthy and Caucasian. The CDR3 covers 12 residues. With 2 bases removed from V and 5 bases from J, the gap between germline ends came to 7 bases. Per germline, CDR1 KGHSH and CDR2 LQKENI. The same sample was also studied in work on yellow fever vaccine responses in identical twins.

This rearrangement joins TRBV18 to TRBJ2-7; D unclear. The sequencing sample was made of PBMCs. The sequence was obtained from a woman aged 18 to 35 in good health. The CDR3 DNA sequence: TGTGCCAGCTCACCAAGGACGGACGAGCAGTACTTC. This translates into CASSPRTDEQYF.